This T cell receptor beta chain was found in a study of memory CD4+ T cells and cytomegalovirus serostatus. The repertoire was sequenced with immunoSEQ multiplex PCR; TCRdb's copy has only in-frame clones and lacks some. Among more than 45,000 clones listed, roughly three quarters were seen once. The sort gate was single viable CD3+CD4+CD8-CD45RO+ cells for memory CD4+ T cells. Germline values: CDR1 LNHDA, CDR2 SQIVND (reference sequence). V shed 3 bases and J 6 bases; nucleotides not matched to a gene: 8. The CDR3 is 15 residues long. The chain joins TRBV19 to TRBJ1-5, with 7 nucleotides matching TRBD1. The sequence was obtained from an adult in good health and CMV-seronegative. The sequenced sample consisted of memory CD4+ T cells from blood. The DNA of the CDR3 is TGTGCCAGTAGTATTACGGAGGGGGCGAGTCAGCCCCAGCATTTT. Encoded protein: CASSITEGASQPQHF.